Listed below are T cell receptor beta chains from one sample, sequenced in a study of human T cells and chemical hapten exposure. MiXCR, applied by TCRdb to the RACE reads, yields one record per CDR3 protein. This table has about 92,000 distinct CDR3 sequences, roughly a tenth appearing once. Material: whole blood, obtained in connection with sensitization to the hapten diphenylcyclopropenone (DPC). These receptors originate from a woman aged 25 to 39 with alopecia areata. Some clones in this sample may be carry-over from other donors' samples. Both conserved end residues are part of each CDR3. The D gene is left open where the match is weak.

>TRBJ1-5|TRBD1|TRBV18
CASSRTGVDNQPQHF
>TRBJ2-1|TRBD2|TRBV12-3/TRBV12-4
CASSLRAAGGLGEQFF
>TRBJ2-2|NA|TRBV5-4
CASSRTANTGEPFF
>TRBJ2-7|TRBD1|TRBV5-1
CASSLVAGTVYEQYF
>TRBJ2-3|TRBD2|TRBV20-1
CSARGGSGAGNTDTQYF
>TRBJ2-7|NA|TRBV24-1
CATSDLLPGQEDYYEQYF
>TRBJ1-6|TRBD1|TRBV28
CASSLWDRGLSPLHF
>TRBJ1-6|NA|TRBV5-4
CASSLANSPLHF
>TRBJ2-2|NA|TRBV29-1
CSVEGHSTGELFF
>TRBJ1-1|NA|TRBV29-1
CSVDGEYTEAFF
>TRBJ2-2|NA|TRBV28
CASSLIPRGELFF
>TRBJ2-1|NA|TRBV10-3
CAISDYPHEQFF
>TRBJ2-3|TRBD2|TRBV3-1
CASSQLSGVATDTQYF
>TRBJ2-2|NA|TRBV7-9
CASSFFAGLNTGELFF